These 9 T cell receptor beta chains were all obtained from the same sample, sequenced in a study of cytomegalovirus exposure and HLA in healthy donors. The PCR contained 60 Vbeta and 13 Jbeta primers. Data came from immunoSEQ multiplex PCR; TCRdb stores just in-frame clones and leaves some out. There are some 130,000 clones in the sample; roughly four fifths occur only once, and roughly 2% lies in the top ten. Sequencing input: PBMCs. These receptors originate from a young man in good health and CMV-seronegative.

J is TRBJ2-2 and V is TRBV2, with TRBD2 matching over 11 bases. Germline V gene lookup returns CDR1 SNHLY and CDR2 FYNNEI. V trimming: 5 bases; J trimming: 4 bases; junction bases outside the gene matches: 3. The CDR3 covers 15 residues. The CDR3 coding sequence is TGTGCCAGCAGTCCCGGGACTAGCGGCACCGGGGAGCTGTTTTTT. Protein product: CASSPGTSGTGELFF. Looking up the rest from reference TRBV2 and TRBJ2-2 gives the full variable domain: EPEVTQTPSHQVTQMGQEVILRCVPISNHLYFYWYRQILGQKVEFLVSFYNNEISEKSEIFDDQFSVERPDGSNFTLKIRSTKLEDSAMYFCASSPGTSGTGELFFGEGSRLTVL.

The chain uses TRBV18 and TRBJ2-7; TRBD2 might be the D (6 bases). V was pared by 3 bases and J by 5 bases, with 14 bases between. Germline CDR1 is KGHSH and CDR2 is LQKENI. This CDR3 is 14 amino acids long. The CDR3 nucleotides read TGTGCCAGCTCACCCCCCTTGGGGACTGACGAGCAGTACTTC. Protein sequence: CASSPPLGTDEQYF.

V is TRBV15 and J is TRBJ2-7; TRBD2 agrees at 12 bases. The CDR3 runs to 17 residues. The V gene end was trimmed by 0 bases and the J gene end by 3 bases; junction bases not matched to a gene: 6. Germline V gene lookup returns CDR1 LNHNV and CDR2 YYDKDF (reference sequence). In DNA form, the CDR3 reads TGTGCCACCAGCAGAGATCCTAGGACTAGCGGGGACTACGAGCAGTACTTC. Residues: CATSRDPRTSGDYEQYF.

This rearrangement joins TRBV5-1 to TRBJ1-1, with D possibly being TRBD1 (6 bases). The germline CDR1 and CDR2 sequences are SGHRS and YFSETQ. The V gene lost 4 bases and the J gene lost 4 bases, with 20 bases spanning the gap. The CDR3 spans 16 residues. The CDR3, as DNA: TGCGCCAGCAGCCCAACGACAGGTTCTTCGGGCACTGAAGCTTTCTTT. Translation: CASSPTTGSSGTEAFF.

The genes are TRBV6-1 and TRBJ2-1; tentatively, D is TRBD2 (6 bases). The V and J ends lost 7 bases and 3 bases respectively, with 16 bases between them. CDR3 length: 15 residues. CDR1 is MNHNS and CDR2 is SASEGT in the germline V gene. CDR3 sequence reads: CASNSAGGVYNEQFF. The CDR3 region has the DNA TGTGCCAGCAATTCAGCGGGTGGGGTCTACAATGAGCAGTTCTTC.

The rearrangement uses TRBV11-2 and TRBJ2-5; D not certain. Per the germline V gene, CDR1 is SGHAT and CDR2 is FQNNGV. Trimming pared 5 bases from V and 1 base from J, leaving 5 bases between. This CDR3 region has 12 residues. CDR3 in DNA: TGTGCCAGCAGCCCTAGCCAAGAGACCCAGTACTTC. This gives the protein CASSPSQETQYF.

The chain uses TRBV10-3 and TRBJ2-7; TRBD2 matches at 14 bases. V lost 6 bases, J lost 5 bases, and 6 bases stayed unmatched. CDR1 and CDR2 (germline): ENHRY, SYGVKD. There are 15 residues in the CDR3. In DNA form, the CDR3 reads TGTGCCATCAGCGAAGAGGGACTAGCGGGAGACGAGCAGTACTTC. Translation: CAISEEGLAGDEQYF.

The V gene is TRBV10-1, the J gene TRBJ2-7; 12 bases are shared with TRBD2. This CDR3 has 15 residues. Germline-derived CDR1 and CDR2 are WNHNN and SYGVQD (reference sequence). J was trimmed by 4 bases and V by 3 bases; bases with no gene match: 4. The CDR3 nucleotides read TGCGCCAGCAGTGAAGGACTAGCGGGGTCATACGAGCAGTACTTC. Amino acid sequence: CASSEGLAGSYEQYF.

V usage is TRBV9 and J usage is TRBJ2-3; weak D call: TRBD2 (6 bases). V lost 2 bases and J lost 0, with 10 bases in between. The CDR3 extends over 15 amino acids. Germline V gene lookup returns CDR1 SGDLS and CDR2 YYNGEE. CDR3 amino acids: CASSVPGTSTDTQYF. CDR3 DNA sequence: TGTGCCAGCAGCGTCCCCGGGACTAGCACAGATACGCAGTATTTT. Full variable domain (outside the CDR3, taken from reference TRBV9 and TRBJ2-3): DSGVTQTPKHLITATGQRVTLRCSPRSGDLSVYWYQQSLDQGLQFLIQYYNGEERAKGNILERFSAQQFPDLHSELNLSSLELGDSALYFCASSVPGTSTDTQYFGPGTRLTVL.